Following are 21 T cell receptor beta chains from one sample sequenced in a study of blood T cell repertoires in COVID-19. Profiled with immunoSEQ multiplex PCR; TCRdb holds only in-frame clones, not every one. Counted here are about 100,000 clones, approximately 86% occurring once; the ten biggest clones make up about 1.8%. Sequencing was carried out using peripheral blood. Source of these receptors: a man aged 80 or over with acute or convalescent COVID-19.

This chain connects TRBV20-1 to TRBJ1-2; perhaps TRBD1 as D (5 bases). The V end lost 3 bases, the J end lost 6 bases, and 5 bases lay between the germline ends. This CDR3 spans 10 amino acids. The germline V gene has CDR1 DFQATT and CDR2 SNEGSKA (reference sequence). CDR3: CSASRDGYTF. In DNA, the CDR3 is TGCAGTGCTAGCAGGGATGGCTACACCTTC.

The chain combines TRBV10-3 with TRBJ1-2; a weak D match, TRBD1 (5 bases). The germline V gene encodes CDR1 ENHRY and CDR2 SYGVKD. This CDR3 comprises 14 residues. V gave up 0 bases and J gave up 7 bases, with 12 bases separating them. The CDR3 DNA reads as TGTGCCATCAGTGAGTCACGAGGGACTGTTGGCTACACCTTC. This translates into CAISESRGTVGYTF.

This sequence joins TRBV15 and TRBJ1-4; 7 bases agree with TRBD1. The CDR3 is 16 residues long. The V gene's germline CDR1 is LNHNV and CDR2 YYDKDF (reference sequence). Trimming at V came to 5 bases and at J to 0 bases, leaving 6 bases not matched to a gene. CDR3 DNA sequence: TGTGCCACCAGCCGGACAGGAAGAGCAACTAATGAAAAACTGTTTTTT. Protein: CATSRTGRATNEKLFF.

This rearrangement joins TRBV27 to TRBJ2-2; TRBD2 might be the D (6 bases). This CDR3 comprises 15 residues. Germline CDR1 is MNHEY and CDR2 is SMNVEV (reference sequence). For the CDR3, the DNA is TGTGCTACGTCCTACCGGGACTCCAGGCCCGGGGAGCTGTTTTTT. Its translation is CATSYRDSRPGELFF.

This chain joins TRBV11-2 and TRBJ2-6; D uncertain. The CDR3 spans 17 residues. V gave up 5 bases and J gave up 0 bases, with 14 bases separating them. CDR1 is SGHAT and CDR2 is FQNNGV in the germline V gene. The DNA for the CDR3 is TGTGCCAGCAGCCCCTTTTCGGGTACCTCTGGGGCCAACGTCCTGACTTTC. This sequence encodes CASSPFSGTSGANVLTF.

The chain couples TRBV27 to TRBJ2-5; D is perhaps TRBD2 (6 bases). The CDR3 contains 14 residues. V was trimmed by 3 bases and J by 4 bases, leaving 12 bases between them. Germline V gene lookup returns CDR1 MNHEY and CDR2 SMNVEV (reference sequence). The CDR3 here is CASSLMGGGETQYF. In DNA, the CDR3 is TGTGCCAGCAGTTTGATGGGGGGTGGAGAGACCCAGTACTTC.

The chain uses TRBV28 and TRBJ1-2; TRBD1 matches 11 bases. The V segment lost 6 bases and the J segment 8 bases; nucleotides outside the gene matches: 17. Looked up from germline, CDR1 is MDHEN and CDR2 is SYDVKM. The CDR3 sequence is 17 residues long. In DNA form, the CDR3 reads TGTGCCAGCAGAACCCTTCATGGACAGGGGGCGCACGGAGGCTACACCTTC. Its protein is CASRTLHGQGAHGGYTF.

This rearrangement joins TRBV28 to TRBJ2-2; possible D gene TRBD1, 6 bases. This CDR3 contains 16 residues. Germline V gene data show CDR1 as MDHEN and CDR2 as SYDVKM. V was trimmed by 3 bases and J by 3 bases, leaving 14 bases between them. CDR3 sequence reads: CASSLHQGMDTGELFF. CDR3 nucleotide sequence: TGTGCCAGCAGTTTGCATCAGGGGATGGACACCGGGGAGCTGTTTTTT.

The rearrangement links TRBV5-5 to TRBJ1-2; D gene uncertain. The ends were cut back, 0 bases at V and 4 bases at J, with 7 bases in the middle. CDR1 is SGHKS, CDR2 YYEKEE, per germline (reference sequence). The CDR3 sequence is 13 residues long. Here the CDR3 reads CASSLGTPYGYTF. In DNA, the CDR3 is TGTGCCAGCAGCTTGGGGACTCCCTATGGCTACACCTTC. Drawing the rest from reference TRBV5-5 and TRBJ1-2, the complete variable domain is DAGVTQSPTHLIKTRGQQVTLRCSPISGHKSVSWYQQVLGQGPQFIFQYYEKEERGRGNFPDRFSARQFPNYSSELNVNALLLGDSALYLCASSLGTPYGYTFGSGTRLTVV.

V is TRBV6-5 and J is TRBJ2-2; 7 positions match TRBD2. The CDR3 length is 15 residues. Per germline, CDR1 MNHEY and CDR2 SVGAGI. J was trimmed by 7 bases and V by 0 bases; bases with no gene match: 5. CDR3 residues: CASSYSFREDGELFF. The DNA of the CDR3 is TGTGCCAGCAGTTACTCATTCCGGGAGGACGGGGAGCTGTTTTTT.

The chain links TRBV3-1 (or the pseudogene TRBV3-2) to TRBJ1-2; D remains unclear. Per germline, CDR1 LGHDT and CDR2 YNNKEL (reference sequence). The CDR3 consists of 13 residues. With 0 bases removed from V and 5 bases from J, the gap between germline ends came to 7 bases. The chain's CDR3 is CASSQESLYGYTF. In DNA form, the CDR3 reads TGTGCCAGCAGCCAAGAGTCACTTTATGGCTACACCTTC.

The gene calls are TRBV5-4 and TRBJ2-7; 16 bases fit TRBD2. V gave up 4 bases and J gave up 6 bases; unmatched junction bases: 10. Germline CDR1 is SGHNT and CDR2 is YYREEE (reference sequence). The CDR3 extends over 17 amino acids. CDR3 residues: CASSPGLAGGPSREQYF. The DNA for the CDR3 is TGTGCCAGCAGCCCGGGACTAGCGGGAGGGCCTAGCCGCGAGCAGTACTTC. Using reference TRBV5-4 and TRBJ2-7 for the parts outside the CDR3, the full variable domain is ETGVTQSPTHLIKTRGQQVTLRCSSQSGHNTVSWYQQALGQGPQFIFQYYREEENGRGNFPPRFSGLQFPNYSSELNVNALELDDSALYLCASSPGLAGGPSREQYFGPGTRLTVT.

The chain joins TRBV28 to TRBJ1-1, with 7 bases matching TRBD1. The CDR3 has 13 residues. Germline V lookup: CDR1 MDHEN, CDR2 SYDVKM. With 10 bases clipped from V and 3 bases from J, the junction kept 8 bases outside the gene matches. The CDR3 DNA reads TGTGCCACCGACTCTCAGGGGGACACTGAAGCTTTCTTT. Amino acid sequence: CATDSQGDTEAFF.

As DNA, the CDR3 is TGTGCCAGCAGTGAAGCGCTTGGGACAGGCCCCTACGAGCAGTACTTC. This translates into CASSEALGTGPYEQYF. This chain uses TRBV2 with TRBJ2-7, with 8 bases matching TRBD1. Germline V gene sequence: CDR1 SNHLY, CDR2 FYNNEI. CDR3 size: 16 residues. J lost 2 bases, V lost 0 bases, and 6 bases had no gene match.

V usage is TRBV7-2 and J usage is TRBJ1-4; D unresolved. V was clipped by 5 bases and J by 2 bases, with 15 bases between them. This CDR3 contains 16 residues. Germline lookup yields CDR1 SGHTA and CDR2 FQGNSA. DNA for the CDR3: TGTGCCAGCAGCGCACAGTACGGCGTGACTAATGAAAAACTGTTTTTT. This translates into CASSAQYGVTNEKLFF.

The genes are TRBV27 and TRBJ1-5, with unresolved D. V was pared by 3 bases and J by 4 bases, with 10 bases between. This CDR3 is 14 amino acids long. The V gene's germline CDR1 is MNHEY and CDR2 SMNVEV (reference sequence). The CDR3 spells CASSFLGVNQPQHF. CDR3 sequence (DNA): TGTGCCAGCAGTTTTTTAGGAGTTAATCAGCCCCAGCATTTT.

V gene TRBV28 combines with J gene TRBJ2-7, with D tentatively TRBD2 (6 bases). This CDR3 comprises 15 residues. CDR1 MDHEN and CDR2 SYDVKM come from the germline V gene. V lost 5 bases to trimming and J lost 1 base, with 15 bases between them. The DNA of the CDR3 is TGTGCCAGCAGTCTTCTGGGTCGGGAGTCCTACGAGCAGTACTTC. It is translated as CASSLLGRESYEQYF.

This clone occurred once. The rearrangement uses TRBV7-8 and TRBJ1-1, with unresolved D. V lost 3 bases and J lost 1, with 6 bases in between. The CDR3 length is 13 residues. Per the germline V gene, CDR1 is SGHVS and CDR2 is FQNEAQ. The DNA for the CDR3 is TGTGCCAGCAGCTTGGCGGCGAACACTGAAGCTTTCTTT. Translating it yields CASSLAANTEAFF.

The chain has TRBV19 and TRBJ1-1, with D perhaps matching TRBD1 (5 bases). V lost 4 bases and J lost 7, with 13 bases in between. The CDR3 length is 13 residues. CDR1 and CDR2 from the germline V gene are LNHDA and SQIVND (reference sequence). The DNA for the CDR3 is TGTGCCAGTAGTAGTTTATCAGGGAATGAAGCTTTCTTT. As protein: CASSSLSGNEAFF.

The V gene is TRBV9, the J gene TRBJ1-6; maybe TRBD1 (5 bases). CDR3 length equals 15 residues. The V end lost 4 bases, the J end lost 10 bases, and 18 bases lay between the germline ends. The V gene's germline CDR1 is SGDLS and CDR2 YYNGEE. In DNA form, the CDR3 reads TGTGCCAGCAGCCCGGACCCGCGGGGCAAGTCACCCCTCCACTTT. Protein product: CASSPDPRGKSPLHF.

The chain links TRBV5-5 to TRBJ2-2, with D hard to call. The CDR3 consists of 13 residues. In germline, CDR1 is SGHKS, CDR2 YYEKEE (reference sequence). V was pared by 4 bases and J by 3 bases, with 7 bases between. The CDR3, as DNA: TGTGCCAGCAGCCCACTCTACACCGGGGAGCTGTTTTTT. Its protein is CASSPLYTGELFF.